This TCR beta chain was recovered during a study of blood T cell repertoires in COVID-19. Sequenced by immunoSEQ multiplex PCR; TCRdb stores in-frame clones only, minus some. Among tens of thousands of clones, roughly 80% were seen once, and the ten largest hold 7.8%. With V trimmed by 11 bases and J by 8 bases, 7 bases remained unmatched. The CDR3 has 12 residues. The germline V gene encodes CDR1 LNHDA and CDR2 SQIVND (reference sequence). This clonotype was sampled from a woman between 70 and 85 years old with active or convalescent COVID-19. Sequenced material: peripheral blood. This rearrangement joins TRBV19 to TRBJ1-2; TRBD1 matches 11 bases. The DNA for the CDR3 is TGTGCCGGAGGACAGGGGGCGGAAGGCTACACCTTC. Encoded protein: CAGGQGAEGYTF.